This TCR beta chain was sequenced for a study of T cell responses to AZD1222 COVID-19 vaccine. Profiled with immunoSEQ multiplex PCR; TCRdb holds only in-frame clones, not every one. The profile shows about 150,000 clones, less than 95% of them singletons. Comments on this clone: The antigen is unknown.

Germline CDR1 and CDR2: SGHTA and FQGTGA. CDR3 length: 13 amino acids. The junction had 6 bases not matched to a gene; V was cut back by 5 bases and J by 7 bases. Points from the study as a whole: Clonal diversity may have been underestimated, and the donors were mostly white British, with more females than males. The reported proportion of spike-specific TCRs targeting unmutated variant regions was nearly half.

The sample was peripheral blood, taken 28 days after the second dose of the MenACWY control vaccine. The sequence was obtained from an adult who received the MenACWY meningococcal vaccine as a control. V usage is TRBV7-3 and J usage is TRBJ2-5, with 8 bases matching TRBD2. The CDR3 sequence: CASSPGGELTQYF. The CDR3 bases are TGTGCCAGCAGCCCCGGGGGGGAACTGACCCAGTACTTC.